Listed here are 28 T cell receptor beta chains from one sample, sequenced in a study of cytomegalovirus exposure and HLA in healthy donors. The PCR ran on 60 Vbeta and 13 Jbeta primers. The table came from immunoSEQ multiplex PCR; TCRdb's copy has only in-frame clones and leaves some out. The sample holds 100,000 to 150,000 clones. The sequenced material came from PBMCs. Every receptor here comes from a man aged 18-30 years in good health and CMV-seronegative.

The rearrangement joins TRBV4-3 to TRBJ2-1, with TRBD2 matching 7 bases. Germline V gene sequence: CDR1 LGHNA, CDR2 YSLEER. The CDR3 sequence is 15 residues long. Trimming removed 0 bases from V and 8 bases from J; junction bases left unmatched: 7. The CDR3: CASSQESGAWDEQFF. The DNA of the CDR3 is TGCGCCAGCAGCCAAGAAAGCGGGGCTTGGGATGAGCAGTTCTTC.

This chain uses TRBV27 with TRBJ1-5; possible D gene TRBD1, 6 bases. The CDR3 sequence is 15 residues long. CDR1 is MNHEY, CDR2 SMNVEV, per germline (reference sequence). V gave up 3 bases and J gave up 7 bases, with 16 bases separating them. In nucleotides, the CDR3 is TGTGCCAGCAGTTTTTCAGGGGTCGGAGTACAGCCCCAGCATTTT. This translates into CASSFSGVGVQPQHF.

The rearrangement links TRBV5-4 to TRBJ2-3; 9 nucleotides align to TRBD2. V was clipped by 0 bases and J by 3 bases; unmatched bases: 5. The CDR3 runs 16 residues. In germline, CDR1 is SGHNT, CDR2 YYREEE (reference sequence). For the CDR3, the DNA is TGTGCCAGCAGCTTGGGCCTAGCGGGGTTAACAGATACGCAGTATTTT. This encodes CASSLGLAGLTDTQYF.

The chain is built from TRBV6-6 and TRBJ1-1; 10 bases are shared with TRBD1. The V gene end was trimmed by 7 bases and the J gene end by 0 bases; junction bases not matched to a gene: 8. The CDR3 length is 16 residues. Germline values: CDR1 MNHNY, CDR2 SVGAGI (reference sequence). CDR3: CASILRQGAMNTEAFF. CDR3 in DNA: TGTGCCAGCATCCTTAGACAGGGGGCGATGAACACTGAAGCTTTCTTT.

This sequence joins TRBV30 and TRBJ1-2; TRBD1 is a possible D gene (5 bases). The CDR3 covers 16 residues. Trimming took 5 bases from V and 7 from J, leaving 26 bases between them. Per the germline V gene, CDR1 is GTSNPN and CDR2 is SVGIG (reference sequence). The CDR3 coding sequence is TGTGCCTGGGGGCGCCCCTCAGGGTTGGGGTTGGGTGGCTACACCTTC. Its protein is CAWGRPSGLGLGGYTF.

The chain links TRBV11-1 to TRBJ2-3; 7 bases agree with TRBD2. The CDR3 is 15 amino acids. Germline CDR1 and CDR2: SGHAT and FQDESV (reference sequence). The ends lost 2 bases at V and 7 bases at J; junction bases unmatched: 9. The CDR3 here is CASSLSGKRVYTQYF. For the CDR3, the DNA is TGTGCCAGCAGCTTAAGCGGGAAGCGAGTGTATACGCAGTATTTT.

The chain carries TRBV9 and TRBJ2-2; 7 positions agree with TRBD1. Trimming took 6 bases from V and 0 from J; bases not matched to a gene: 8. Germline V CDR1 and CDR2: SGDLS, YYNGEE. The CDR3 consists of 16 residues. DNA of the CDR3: TGTGCCAGCACCTCCCGAGGGGGCGCGAACACCGGGGAGCTGTTTTTT. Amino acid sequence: CASTSRGGANTGELFF.

The CDR3 nucleotides read TGTGCCAGCAGCGGGACGGGGGAGCAGTACTTC. Protein sequence: CASSGTGEQYF. The V gene is TRBV9, the J gene TRBJ2-7, with D tentatively TRBD2 (5 bases). The germline V gene encodes CDR1 SGDLS and CDR2 YYNGEE. V was cut by 3 bases and J by 7 bases, with 8 bases left in between. The CDR3 contains 11 residues.

The DNA of the CDR3 is TGTGCCAGCAGTGAAGGGGCGAGGACAGAAGCTTTCTTT. Translation gives CASSEGARTEAFF. This chain connects TRBV25-1 to TRBJ1-1; TRBD1 is a possible D gene (5 bases). Germline V gives CDR1 MGHDK, CDR2 SYGVNS. The V end was cut by 2 bases, the J end by 8 bases, with 12 bases between. The CDR3 totals 13 residues.

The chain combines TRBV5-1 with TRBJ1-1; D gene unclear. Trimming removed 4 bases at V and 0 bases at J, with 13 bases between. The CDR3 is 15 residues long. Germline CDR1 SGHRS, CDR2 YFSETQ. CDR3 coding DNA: TGCGCCAGCAGCCTCCGGACTGACATGAACACTGAAGCTTTCTTT. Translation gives CASSLRTDMNTEAFF.

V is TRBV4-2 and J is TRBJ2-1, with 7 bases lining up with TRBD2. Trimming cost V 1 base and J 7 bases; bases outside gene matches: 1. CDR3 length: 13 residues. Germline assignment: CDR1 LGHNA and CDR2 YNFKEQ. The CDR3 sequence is CASSQGGGNEQFF. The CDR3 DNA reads TGTGCCAGCAGCCAAGGCGGGGGAAATGAGCAGTTCTTC.

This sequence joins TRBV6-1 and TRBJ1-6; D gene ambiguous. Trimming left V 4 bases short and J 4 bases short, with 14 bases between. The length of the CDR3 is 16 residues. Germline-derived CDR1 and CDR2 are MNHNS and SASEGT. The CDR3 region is CASSGQALIYNSPLHF. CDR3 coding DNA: TGTGCCAGCAGTGGACAAGCCCTCATTTATAATTCACCCCTCCACTTT.

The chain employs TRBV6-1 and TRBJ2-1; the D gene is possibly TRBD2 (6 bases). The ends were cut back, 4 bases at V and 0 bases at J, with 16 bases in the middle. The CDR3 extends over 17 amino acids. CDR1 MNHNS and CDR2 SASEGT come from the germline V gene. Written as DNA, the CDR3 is TGTGCCAGCAGTGCTCAACACGGGAGAACCTCCTACAATGAGCAGTTCTTC. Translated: CASSAQHGRTSYNEQFF.

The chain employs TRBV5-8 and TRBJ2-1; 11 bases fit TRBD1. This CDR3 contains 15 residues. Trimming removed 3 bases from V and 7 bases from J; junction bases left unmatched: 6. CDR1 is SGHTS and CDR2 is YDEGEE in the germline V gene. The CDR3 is CASSSDRGLLNEQFF. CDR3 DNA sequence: TGTGCCAGCAGCTCGGACAGGGGGCTGTTAAATGAGCAGTTCTTC.

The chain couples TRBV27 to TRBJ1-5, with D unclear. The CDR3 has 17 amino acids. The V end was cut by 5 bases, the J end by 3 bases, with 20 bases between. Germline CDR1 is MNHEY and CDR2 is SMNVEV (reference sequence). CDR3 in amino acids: CASSPTYWAENNQPQHF. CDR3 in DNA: TGTGCCAGCAGTCCCACCTATTGGGCAGAGAACAATCAGCCCCAGCATTTT.

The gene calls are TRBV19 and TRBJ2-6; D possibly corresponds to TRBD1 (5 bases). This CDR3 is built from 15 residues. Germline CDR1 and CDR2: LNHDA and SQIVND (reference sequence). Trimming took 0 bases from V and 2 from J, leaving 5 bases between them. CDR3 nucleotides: TGTGCCAGTAGTATAGACAGGGCTGGGGCCAACGTCCTGACTTTC. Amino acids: CASSIDRAGANVLTF.

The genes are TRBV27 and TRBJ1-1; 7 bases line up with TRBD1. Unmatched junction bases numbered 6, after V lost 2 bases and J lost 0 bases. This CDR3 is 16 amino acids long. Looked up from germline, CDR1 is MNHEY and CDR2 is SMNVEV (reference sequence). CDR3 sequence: CASSLHAGGLNTEAFF. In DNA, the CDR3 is TGTGCCAGCAGTTTACACGCAGGGGGATTGAACACTGAAGCTTTCTTT.

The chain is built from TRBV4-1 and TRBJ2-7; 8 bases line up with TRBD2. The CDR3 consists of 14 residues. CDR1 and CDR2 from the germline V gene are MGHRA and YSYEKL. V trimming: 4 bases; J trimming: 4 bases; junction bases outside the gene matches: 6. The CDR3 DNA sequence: TGCGCCAGCAGCCCGCGGGAGGCGGGTTACGAGCAGTACTTC. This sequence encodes CASSPREAGYEQYF.

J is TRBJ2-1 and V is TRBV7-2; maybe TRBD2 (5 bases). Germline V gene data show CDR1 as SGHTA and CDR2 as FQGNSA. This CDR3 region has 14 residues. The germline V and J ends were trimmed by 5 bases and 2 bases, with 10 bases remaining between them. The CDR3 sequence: CASSRGLAYNEQFF. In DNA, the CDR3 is TGTGCCAGCAGCAGAGGACTGGCCTACAATGAGCAGTTCTTC.

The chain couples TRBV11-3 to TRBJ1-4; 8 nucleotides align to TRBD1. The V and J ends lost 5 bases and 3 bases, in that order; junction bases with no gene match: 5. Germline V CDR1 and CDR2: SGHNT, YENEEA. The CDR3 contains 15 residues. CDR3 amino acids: CASSTQQGANEKLFF. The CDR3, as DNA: TGTGCCAGCAGCACCCAACAGGGGGCTAATGAAAAACTGTTTTTT. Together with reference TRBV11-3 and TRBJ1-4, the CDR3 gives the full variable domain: EAGVVQSPRYKIIEKKQPVAFWCNPISGHNTLYWYLQNLGQGPELLIRYENEEAVDDSQLPKDRFSAERLKGVDSTLKIQPAELGDSAVYLCASSTQQGANEKLFFGSGTQLSVL.

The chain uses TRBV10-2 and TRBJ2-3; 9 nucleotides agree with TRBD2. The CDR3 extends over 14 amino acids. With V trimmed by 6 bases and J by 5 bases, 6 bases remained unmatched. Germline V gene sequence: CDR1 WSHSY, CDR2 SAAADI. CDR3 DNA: TGCGCCAGCAGGGTAGCGGGAGAGGTAGATACGCAGTATTTT. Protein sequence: CASRVAGEVDTQYF.

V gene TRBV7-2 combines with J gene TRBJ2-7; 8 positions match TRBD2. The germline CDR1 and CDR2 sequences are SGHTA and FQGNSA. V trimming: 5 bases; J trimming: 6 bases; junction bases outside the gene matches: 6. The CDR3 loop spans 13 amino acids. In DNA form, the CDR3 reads TGTGCCAGCAGCCTCAGCGGGAGTGCCGAGCAGTACTTC. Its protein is CASSLSGSAEQYF.

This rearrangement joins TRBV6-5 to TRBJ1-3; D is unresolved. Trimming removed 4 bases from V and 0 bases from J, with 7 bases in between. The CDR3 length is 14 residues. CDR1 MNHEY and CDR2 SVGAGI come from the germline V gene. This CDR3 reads CASSWRSSGNTIYF. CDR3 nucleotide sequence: TGTGCCAGCAGTTGGCGGAGCTCTGGAAACACCATATATTTT.

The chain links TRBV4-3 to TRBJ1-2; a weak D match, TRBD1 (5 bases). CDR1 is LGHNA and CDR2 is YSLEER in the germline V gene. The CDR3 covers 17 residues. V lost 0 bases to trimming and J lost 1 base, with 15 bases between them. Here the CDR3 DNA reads TGCGCCAGCAGCCAAGATAGCGGCAGGGCTATTAACTATGGCTACACCTTC. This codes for CASSQDSGRAINYGYTF.

The CDR3 here is CATSRERGLLAFF. Here the CDR3 DNA reads TGTGCCACCAGCAGAGAAAGGGGACTGCTGGCTTTCTTT. The gene calls are TRBV15 and TRBJ1-1, with D perhaps TRBD1 (5 bases). The CDR3 covers 13 residues. With 0 bases removed from V and 11 bases from J, the gap between germline ends came to 13 bases. Germline-derived CDR1 and CDR2 are LNHNV and YYDKDF (reference sequence).

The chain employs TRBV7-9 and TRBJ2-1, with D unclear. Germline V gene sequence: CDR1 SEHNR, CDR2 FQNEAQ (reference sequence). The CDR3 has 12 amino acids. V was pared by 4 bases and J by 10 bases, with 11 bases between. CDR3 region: CASSSLLLEQFF. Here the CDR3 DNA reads TGTGCCAGCAGCTCACTACTTTTGGAGCAGTTCTTC.

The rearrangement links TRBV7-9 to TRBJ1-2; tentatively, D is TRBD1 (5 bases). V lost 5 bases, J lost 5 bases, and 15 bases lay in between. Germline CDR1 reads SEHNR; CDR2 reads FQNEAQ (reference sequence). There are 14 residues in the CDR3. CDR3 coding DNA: TGTGCCAGCAGCCGGTCCATGGGGGGATATGGCTACACCTTC. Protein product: CASSRSMGGYGYTF. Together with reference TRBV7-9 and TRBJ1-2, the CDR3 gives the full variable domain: DTGVSQNPRHKITKRGQNVTFRCDPISEHNRLYWYRQTLGQGPEFLTYFQNEAQLEKSRLLSDRFSAERPKGSFSTLEIQRTEQGDSAMYLCASSRSMGGYGYTFGSGTRLTVV.

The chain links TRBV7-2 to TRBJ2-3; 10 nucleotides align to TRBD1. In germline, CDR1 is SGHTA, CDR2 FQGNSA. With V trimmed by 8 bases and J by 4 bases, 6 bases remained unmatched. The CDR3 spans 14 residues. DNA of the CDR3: TGTGCCAGCGCCTTTGGGACAGGGGCAGATACGCAGTATTTT. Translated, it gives CASAFGTGADTQYF.